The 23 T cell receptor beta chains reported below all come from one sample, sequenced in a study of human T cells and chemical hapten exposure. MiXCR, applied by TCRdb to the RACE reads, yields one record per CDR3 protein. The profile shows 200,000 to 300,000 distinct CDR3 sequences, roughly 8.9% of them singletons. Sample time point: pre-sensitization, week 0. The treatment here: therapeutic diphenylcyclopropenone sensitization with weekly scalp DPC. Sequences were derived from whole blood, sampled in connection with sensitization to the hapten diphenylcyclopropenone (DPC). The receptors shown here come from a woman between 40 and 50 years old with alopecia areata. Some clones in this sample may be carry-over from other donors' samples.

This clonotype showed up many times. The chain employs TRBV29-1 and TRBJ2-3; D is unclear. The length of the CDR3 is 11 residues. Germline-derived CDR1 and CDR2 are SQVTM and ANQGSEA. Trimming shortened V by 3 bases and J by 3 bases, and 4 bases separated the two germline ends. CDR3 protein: CSVDPTDTQYF. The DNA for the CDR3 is TGCAGCGTTGATCCGACAGATACGCAGTATTTT.

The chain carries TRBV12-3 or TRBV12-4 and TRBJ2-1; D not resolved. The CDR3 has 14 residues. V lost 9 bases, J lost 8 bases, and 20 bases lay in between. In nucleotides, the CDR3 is TGTGCCAGTAAAGCCCCGTTACTCCGGGATGAGCAGTTCTTC. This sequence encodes CASKAPLLRDEQFF.

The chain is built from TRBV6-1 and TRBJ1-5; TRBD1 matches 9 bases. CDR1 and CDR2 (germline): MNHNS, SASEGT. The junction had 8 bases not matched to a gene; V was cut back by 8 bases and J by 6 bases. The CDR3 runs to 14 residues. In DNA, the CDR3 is TGTGCCAGCCAAACAGGGGGCCTTGCTCAGCCCCAGCATTTT. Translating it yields CASQTGGLAQPQHF.

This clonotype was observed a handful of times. CDR3 region: CSASGGQGANNEQFF. The CDR3 DNA reads as TGCAGTGCTAGTGGAGGGCAGGGGGCTAACAATGAGCAGTTCTTC. The chain joins TRBV20-1 to TRBJ2-1, with 8 bases aligning to TRBD1. The germline V gene encodes CDR1 DFQATT and CDR2 SNEGSKA (reference sequence). V shed 3 bases, J shed 5 bases, and the junction held 9 bases outside the gene matches. This CDR3 has 15 amino acids.

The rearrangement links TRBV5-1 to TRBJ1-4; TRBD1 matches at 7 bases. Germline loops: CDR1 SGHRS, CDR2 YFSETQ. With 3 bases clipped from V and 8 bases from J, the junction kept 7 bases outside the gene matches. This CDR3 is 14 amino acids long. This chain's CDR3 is CASSSQGRREKLFF. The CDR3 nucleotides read TGCGCCAGCAGCTCACAGGGGAGGCGAGAAAAACTGTTTTTT.

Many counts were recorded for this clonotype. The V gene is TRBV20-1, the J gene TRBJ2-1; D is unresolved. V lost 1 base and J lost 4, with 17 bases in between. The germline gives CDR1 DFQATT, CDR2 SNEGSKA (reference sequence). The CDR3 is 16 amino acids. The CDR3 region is CSARGEDGPAYNEQFF. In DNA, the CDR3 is TGCAGTGCTAGAGGGGAAGACGGCCCGGCTTACAATGAGCAGTTCTTC.

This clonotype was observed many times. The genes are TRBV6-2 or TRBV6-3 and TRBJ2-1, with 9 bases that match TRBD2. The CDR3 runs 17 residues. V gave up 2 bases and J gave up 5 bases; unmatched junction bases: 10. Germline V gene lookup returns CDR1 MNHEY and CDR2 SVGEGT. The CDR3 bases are TGTGCCAGCAGTTACCTCTTGACTAGCGGACTTAACAATGAGCAGTTCTTC. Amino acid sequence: CASSYLLTSGLNNEQFF.

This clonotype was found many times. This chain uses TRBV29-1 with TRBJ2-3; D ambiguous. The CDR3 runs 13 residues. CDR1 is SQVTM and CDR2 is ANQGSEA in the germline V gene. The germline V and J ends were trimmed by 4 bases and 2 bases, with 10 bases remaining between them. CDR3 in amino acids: CSVAKGYTDTQYF. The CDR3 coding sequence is TGCAGCGTTGCAAAGGGTTACACAGATACGCAGTATTTT.

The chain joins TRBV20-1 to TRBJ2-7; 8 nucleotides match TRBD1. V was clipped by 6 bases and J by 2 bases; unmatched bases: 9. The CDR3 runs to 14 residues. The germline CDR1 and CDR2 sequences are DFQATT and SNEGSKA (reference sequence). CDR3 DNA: TGCAGTGCCCTACCCCAGGGGGCGACCTACGAGCAGTACTTC. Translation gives CSALPQGATYEQYF.

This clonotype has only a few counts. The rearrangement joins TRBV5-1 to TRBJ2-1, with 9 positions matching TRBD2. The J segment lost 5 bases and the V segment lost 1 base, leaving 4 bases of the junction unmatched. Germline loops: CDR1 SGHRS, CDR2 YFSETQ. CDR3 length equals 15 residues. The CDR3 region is CASSLRAGGHNEQFF. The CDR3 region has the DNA TGCGCCAGCAGCTTGCGAGCGGGAGGTCACAATGAGCAGTTCTTC.

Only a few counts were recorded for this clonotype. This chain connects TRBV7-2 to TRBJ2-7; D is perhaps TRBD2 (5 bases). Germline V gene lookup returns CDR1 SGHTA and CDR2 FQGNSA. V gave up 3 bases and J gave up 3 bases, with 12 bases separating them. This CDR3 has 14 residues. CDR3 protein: CASSLGSVDYEQYF. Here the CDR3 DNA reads TGTGCCAGCAGCTTGGGTAGCGTCGACTACGAGCAGTACTTC.

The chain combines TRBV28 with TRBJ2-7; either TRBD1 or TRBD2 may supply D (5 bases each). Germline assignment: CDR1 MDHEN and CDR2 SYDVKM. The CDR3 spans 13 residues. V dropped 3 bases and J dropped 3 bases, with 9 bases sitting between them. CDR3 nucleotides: TGTGCCAGCAGTTTGGGACCGAACTACGAGCAGTACTTC. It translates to CASSLGPNYEQYF.

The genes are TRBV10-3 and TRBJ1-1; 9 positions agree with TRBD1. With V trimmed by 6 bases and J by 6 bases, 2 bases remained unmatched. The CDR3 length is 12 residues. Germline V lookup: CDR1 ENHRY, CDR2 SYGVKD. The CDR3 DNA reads TGTGCCATCAGACAGGGGGCCTCTGAAGCTTTCTTT. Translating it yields CAIRQGASEAFF.

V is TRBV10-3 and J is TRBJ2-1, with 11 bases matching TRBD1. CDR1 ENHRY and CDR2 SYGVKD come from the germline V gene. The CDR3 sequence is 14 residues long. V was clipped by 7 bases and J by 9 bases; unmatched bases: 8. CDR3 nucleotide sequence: TGTGCCATCACTGGGACAGGGGGTAAAAGTGAGCAGTTCTTC. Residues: CAITGTGGKSEQFF.

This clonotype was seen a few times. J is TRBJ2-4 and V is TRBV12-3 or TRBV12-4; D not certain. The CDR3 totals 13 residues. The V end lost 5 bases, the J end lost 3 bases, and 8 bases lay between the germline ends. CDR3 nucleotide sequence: TGTGCCAGCAGTCTAACGGTCAAAAACATTCAGTACTTC. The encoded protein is CASSLTVKNIQYF.

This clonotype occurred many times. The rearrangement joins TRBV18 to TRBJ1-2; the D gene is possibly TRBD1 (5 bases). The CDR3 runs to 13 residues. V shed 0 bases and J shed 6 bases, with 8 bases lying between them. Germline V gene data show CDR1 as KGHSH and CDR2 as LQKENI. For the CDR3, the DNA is TGTGCCAGCTCACCACCGACAGCTGATGGCTACACCTTC. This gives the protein CASSPPTADGYTF.

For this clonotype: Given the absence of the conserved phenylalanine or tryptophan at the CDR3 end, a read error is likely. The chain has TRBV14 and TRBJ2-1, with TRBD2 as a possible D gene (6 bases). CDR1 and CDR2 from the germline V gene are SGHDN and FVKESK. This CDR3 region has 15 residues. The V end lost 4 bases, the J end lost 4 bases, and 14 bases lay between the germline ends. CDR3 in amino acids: CASSLLKAGYNEQFS. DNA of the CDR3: TGTGCCAGCAGCCTCTTGAAGGCGGGGTACAATGAGCAGTTCTCC.

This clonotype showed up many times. The CDR3 DNA reads as TGTGCCAGCAGTTACTCGGTGGACAGGGTACAGCCCCAGCATTTT. Amino acids: CASSYSVDRVQPQHF. The V and J genes are TRBV6-5 and TRBJ1-5; 8 nucleotides agree with TRBD1. Germline CDR1 MNHEY, CDR2 SVGAGI. J gave up 7 bases and V 0 bases, and 5 bases lay outside the gene matches. There are 15 residues in the CDR3.

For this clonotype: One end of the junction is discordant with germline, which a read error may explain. The CDR3 reads CASSQGRHDNSSLHF. The CDR3 nucleotides read TGCGCCAGCAGCCAAGGCAGGCACGATAATTCATCCCTCCACTTT. The chain recombines TRBV4-3 with TRBJ1-6; no firm D call. The CDR3 has 15 amino acids. Germline V CDR1 and CDR2: LGHNA, YSLEER.

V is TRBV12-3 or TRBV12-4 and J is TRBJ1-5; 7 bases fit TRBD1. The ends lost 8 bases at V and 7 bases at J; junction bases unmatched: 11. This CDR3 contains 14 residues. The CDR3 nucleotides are TGTGCCAGCGGAATGACAGGGCCTAGCCAGCCCCAGCATTTT. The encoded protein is CASGMTGPSQPQHF.

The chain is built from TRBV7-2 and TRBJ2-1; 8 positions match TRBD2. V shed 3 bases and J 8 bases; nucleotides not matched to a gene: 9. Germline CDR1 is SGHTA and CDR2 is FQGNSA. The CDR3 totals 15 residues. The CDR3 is CASSFTSGEGYEQFF. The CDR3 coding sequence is TGTGCCAGCAGCTTCACTAGCGGAGAGGGCTATGAGCAGTTCTTC.

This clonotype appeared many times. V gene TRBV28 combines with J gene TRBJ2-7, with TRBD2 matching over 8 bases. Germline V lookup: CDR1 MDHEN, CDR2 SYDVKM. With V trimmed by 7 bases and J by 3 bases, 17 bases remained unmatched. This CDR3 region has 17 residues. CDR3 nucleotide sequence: TGTGCCAGCAACACGCCCGGGACTAGTACTACGGTCTACGAGCAGTACTTC. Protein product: CASNTPGTSTTVYEQYF.

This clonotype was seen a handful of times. The CDR3 region is CASSQAVGYEQYF. The CDR3 bases are TGTGCCAGCAGCCAAGCGGTCGGATACGAGCAGTACTTC. This rearrangement joins TRBV3-1 to TRBJ2-7; unclear D gene. Trimming left V 1 base short and J 4 bases short, with 8 bases between. Germline V gene sequence: CDR1 LGHDT, CDR2 YNNKEL (reference sequence). The CDR3 sequence is 13 residues long.